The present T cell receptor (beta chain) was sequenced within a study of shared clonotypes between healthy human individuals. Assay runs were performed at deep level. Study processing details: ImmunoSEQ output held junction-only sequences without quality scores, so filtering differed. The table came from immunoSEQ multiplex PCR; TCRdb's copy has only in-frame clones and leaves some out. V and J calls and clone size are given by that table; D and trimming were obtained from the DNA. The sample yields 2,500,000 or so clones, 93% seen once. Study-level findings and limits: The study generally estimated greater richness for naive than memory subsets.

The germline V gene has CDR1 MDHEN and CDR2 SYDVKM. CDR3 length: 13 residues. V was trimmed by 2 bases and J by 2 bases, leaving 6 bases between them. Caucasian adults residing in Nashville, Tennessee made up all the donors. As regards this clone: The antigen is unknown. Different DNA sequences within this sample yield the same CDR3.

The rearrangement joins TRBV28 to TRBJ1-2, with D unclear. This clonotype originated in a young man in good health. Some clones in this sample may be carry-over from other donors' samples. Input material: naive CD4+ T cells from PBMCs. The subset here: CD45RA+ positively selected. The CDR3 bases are TGTGCCAGCAGTTTAGTAGGGAACTATGGCTACACCTTC. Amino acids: CASSLVGNYGYTF.